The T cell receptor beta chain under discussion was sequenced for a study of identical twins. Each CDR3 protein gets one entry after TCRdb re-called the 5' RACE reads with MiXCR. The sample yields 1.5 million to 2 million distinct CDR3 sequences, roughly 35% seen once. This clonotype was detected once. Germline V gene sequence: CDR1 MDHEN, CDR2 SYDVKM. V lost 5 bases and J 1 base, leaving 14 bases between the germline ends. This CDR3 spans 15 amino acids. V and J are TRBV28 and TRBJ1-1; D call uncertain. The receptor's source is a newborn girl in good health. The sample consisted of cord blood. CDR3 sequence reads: CASSQPWTGNTEAFF. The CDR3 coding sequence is TGTGCCAGCAGTCAGCCTTGGACGGGGAACACTGAAGCTTTCTTT.